This TCR beta chain stems from a study of blood T cell repertoires in COVID-19. The wider study: PBMCs, B-cell-depleted T cells, or T cells provided the cDNA or gDNA that made up the material.

The Seattle site enrolled patients during active infection and followed them longitudinally. In regard to this clone: The junction differs from germline at one of its ends, possibly a read error.

The repertoire was sequenced with immunoSEQ multiplex PCR; TCRdb's copy has only in-frame clones and lacks some. The repertoire consists of about 120,000 clones, with 90% occurring once and the leading ten covering approximately 3.9%. Looked up from germline, CDR1 is SSHAT and CDR2 is FNYEAQ (reference sequence). The CDR3 consists of 13 residues. The clonotype comes from a woman aged 60-75 years with COVID-19, enrolled during active disease. This chain joins TRBV7-7 and TRBJ1-1; 8 nucleotides match TRBD1. Material for sequencing was peripheral blood. CDR3 protein: CASSRDRGTEAFF. CDR3 DNA: TGTGCTAGCAGCCGAGACAGGGGCACTGAAGCTTTCTTT.